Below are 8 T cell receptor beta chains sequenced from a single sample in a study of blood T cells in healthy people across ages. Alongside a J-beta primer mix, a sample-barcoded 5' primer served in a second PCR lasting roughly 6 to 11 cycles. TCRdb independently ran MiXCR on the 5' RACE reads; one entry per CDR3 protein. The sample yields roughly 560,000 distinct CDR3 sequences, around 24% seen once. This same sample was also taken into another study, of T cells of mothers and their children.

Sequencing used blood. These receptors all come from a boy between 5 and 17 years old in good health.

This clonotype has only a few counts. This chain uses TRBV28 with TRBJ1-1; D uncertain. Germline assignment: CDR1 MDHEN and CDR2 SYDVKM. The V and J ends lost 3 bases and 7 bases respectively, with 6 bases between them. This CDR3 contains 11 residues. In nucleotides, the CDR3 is TGTGCCAGCAGTTTTTGGGGTGAAGCTTTCTTT. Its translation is CASSFWGEAFF. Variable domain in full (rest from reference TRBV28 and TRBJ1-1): DVKVTQSSRYLVKRTGEKVFLECVQDMDHENMFWYRQDPGLGLRLIYFSYDVKMKEKGDIPEGYSVSREKKERFSLILESASTNQTSMYLCASSFWGEAFFGQGTRLTVV.

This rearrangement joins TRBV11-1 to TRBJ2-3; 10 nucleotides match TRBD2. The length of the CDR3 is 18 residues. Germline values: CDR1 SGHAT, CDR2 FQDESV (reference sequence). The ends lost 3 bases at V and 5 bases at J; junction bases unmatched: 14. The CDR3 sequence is CASSFAPALAGVQDTQYF. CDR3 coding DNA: TGTGCCAGCAGCTTCGCCCCCGCCCTAGCGGGAGTACAAGATACGCAGTATTTT.

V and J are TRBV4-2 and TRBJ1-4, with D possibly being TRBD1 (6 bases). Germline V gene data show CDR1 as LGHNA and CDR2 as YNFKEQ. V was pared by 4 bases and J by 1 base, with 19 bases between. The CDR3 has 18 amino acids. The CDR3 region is CASSRQGRGAQTNEKLFF. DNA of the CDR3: TGTGCCAGCAGCCGGCAGGGGCGGGGGGCGCAAACTAATGAAAAACTGTTTTTT.

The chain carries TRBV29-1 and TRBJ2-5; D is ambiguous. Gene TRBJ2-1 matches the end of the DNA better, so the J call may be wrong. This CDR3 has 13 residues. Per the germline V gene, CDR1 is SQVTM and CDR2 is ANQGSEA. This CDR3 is CSVDRANNNEQFF. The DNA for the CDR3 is TGCAGCGTTGATCGAGCGAACAACAATGAGCAGTTCTTC.

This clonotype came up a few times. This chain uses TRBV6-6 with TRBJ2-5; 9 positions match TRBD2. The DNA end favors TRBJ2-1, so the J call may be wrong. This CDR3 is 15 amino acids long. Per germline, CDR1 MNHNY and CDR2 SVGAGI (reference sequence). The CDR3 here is CASSYGGTSHNEQFF. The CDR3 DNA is TGTGCCAGCAGTTACGGAGGGACTAGCCACAATGAGCAGTTCTTC.

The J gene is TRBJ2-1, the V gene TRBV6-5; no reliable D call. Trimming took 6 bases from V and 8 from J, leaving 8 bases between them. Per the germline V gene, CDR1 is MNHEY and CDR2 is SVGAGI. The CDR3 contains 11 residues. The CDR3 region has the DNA TGTGCCAGCAGGAGTATATATGAGCAGTTCTTC. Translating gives CASRSIYEQFF.

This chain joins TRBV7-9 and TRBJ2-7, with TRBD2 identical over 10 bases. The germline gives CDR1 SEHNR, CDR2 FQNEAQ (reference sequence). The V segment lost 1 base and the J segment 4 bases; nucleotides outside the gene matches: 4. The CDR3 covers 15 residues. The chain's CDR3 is CASSLGASGSYEQYV. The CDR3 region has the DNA TGTGCCAGCAGCTTAGGTGCTAGCGGGAGTTACGAGCAGTACGTC.

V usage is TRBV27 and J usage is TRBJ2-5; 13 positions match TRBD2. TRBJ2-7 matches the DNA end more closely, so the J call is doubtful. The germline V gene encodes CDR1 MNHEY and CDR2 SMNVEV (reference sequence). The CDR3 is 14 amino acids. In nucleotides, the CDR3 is TGTGCCAGCAGTTGGACTAGCGGGAGTAGCGAGCAGTACTTC. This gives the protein CASSWTSGSSEQYF.